Each of the 26 T cell receptor beta chains below was sequenced from the same sample in a study of CD8 T cells in Susac syndrome. cDNA came from approximately 0.5 to 1 ug RNA primed by random hexamers. TCRdb itself ran the immunoSEQ multiplex PCR reads through MiXCR, one entry per CDR3 protein. Of about 200,000 distinct CDR3 sequences in the sample, roughly 95% were seen once. The sequenced material came from CD4+ T cells from PBMCs. These receptors originate from a human donor with multiple sclerosis.

The rearrangement links TRBV12-3 or TRBV12-4 to TRBJ1-3; no definite D call. CDR3 length: 14 amino acids. V lost 4 bases, J lost 0 bases, and 7 bases lay in between. The CDR3 bases are TGTGCCAGCAGTTCCCCAAGCTCTGGAAACACCATATATTTT. It specifies CASSSPSSGNTIYF.

The CDR3 loop reads CSAGSNYGYTF. As DNA, the CDR3 is TGCAGTGCTGGCTCGAACTATGGCTACACCTTC. The chain recombines TRBV20-1 with TRBJ1-2; no clear D gene. V lost 5 bases and J 2 bases, leaving 6 bases between the germline ends. Per germline, CDR1 DFQATT and CDR2 SNEGSKA (reference sequence). The CDR3 spans 11 residues.

The V and J genes are TRBV3-1 and TRBJ2-1; D remains ambiguous. The CDR3 consists of 15 residues. Germline V gene data show CDR1 as LGHDT and CDR2 as YNNKEL (reference sequence). Trimming took off 1 base at V and 3 bases at J, with 10 bases between the two ends. Here the CDR3 reads CASSQGAKGYNEQFF. The CDR3 DNA reads as TGTGCCAGCAGCCAAGGGGCGAAAGGCTACAATGAGCAGTTCTTC.

The V and J genes are TRBV27 and TRBJ1-5; D remains unclear. V was shortened by 7 bases and J by 6 bases, with 10 bases between the two germline ends. Germline V CDR1 and CDR2: MNHEY, SMNVEV (reference sequence). CDR3 length: 12 amino acids. The CDR3 nucleotides are TGTGCCAGCACCGACCCAGGTCAGCCCCAGCATTTT. Its protein product is CASTDPGQPQHF.

CDR3 amino acids: CGSRVYNEQFF. Written as DNA, the CDR3 is TGTGGGAGTAGAGTCTACAATGAGCAGTTCTTC. The V call is TRBV2, the J call TRBJ2-1; the D is unclear. The CDR3 has 11 amino acids. CDR1 and CDR2 from the germline V gene are SNHLY and FYNNEI.

J is TRBJ1-2 and V is TRBV29-1; no reliable D call. Germline V gene data show CDR1 as SQVTM and CDR2 as ANQGSEA. CDR3 length: 14 residues. V was shortened by 2 bases and J by 5 bases, with 15 bases between the two germline ends. This CDR3 reads CSVEFVVLSYGYTF. The CDR3, as DNA: TGCAGCGTTGAATTTGTAGTCCTCTCGTATGGCTACACCTTC.

The genes are TRBV20-1 and TRBJ2-5; tentatively, D is TRBD1 or TRBD2 (5 bases each). The CDR3 is 13 residues long. Germline values: CDR1 DFQATT, CDR2 SNEGSKA (reference sequence). The V end was cut by 3 bases, the J end by 2 bases, with 10 bases between. The CDR3 DNA follows: TGCAGTGCTAGGGGGGTAGGGCAAGAGACCCAGTACTTC. Translated: CSARGVGQETQYF.

The J gene is TRBJ2-7, the V gene TRBV20-1; possibly TRBD2 for D (6 bases). The ends were cut back, 7 bases at V and 1 base at J, with 26 bases in the middle. From germline, CDR1 is DFQATT and CDR2 SNEGSKA (reference sequence). The CDR3 totals 17 residues. DNA for the CDR3: TGCAGTGTATCAGGAGTCGTCGGCGGGAAGAGGTCCTACGAGCAGTACTTC. This gives the protein CSVSGVVGGKRSYEQYF.

The rearrangement links TRBV15 to TRBJ1-5, with D possibly TRBD1 on 5 matching bases. CDR3 length equals 21 residues. The germline V gene encodes CDR1 LNHNV and CDR2 YYDKDF (reference sequence). The ends were cut back, 4 bases at V and 7 bases at J, with 35 bases in the middle. The CDR3 DNA is TGTGCCACCAGCAAATTGGGGGTGGACGGAGAATACTTTAGTAGGGCCCAGCCCCAGCATTTT. Amino acid sequence: CATSKLGVDGEYFSRAQPQHF. Combining the CDR3 with reference TRBV15 and TRBJ1-5 gives the whole variable domain DAMVIQNPRYQVTQFGKPVTLSCSQTLNHNVMYWYQQKSSQAPKLLFHYYDKDFNNEADTPDNFQSRRPNTSFCFLDIRSPGLGDTAMYLCATSKLGVDGEYFSRAQPQHFGDGTRLSIL.

The chain employs TRBV19 and TRBJ2-5, with D maybe TRBD1 (5 bases). Trimming pared 3 bases from V and 5 bases from J, leaving 10 bases between. The CDR3 totals 13 residues. The germline V gene encodes CDR1 LNHDA and CDR2 SQIVND (reference sequence). CDR3 residues: CASSIQGDETQYF. CDR3 coding DNA: TGTGCCAGTAGTATCCAGGGTGACGAGACCCAGTACTTC.

The gene calls are TRBV24-1 and TRBJ2-5; 12 positions match TRBD1. The CDR3 is 14 amino acids. Germline values: CDR1 KGHDR, CDR2 SFDVKD. With V trimmed by 9 bases and J by 5 bases, 6 bases remained unmatched. CDR3 loop: CATGDRGLTETQYF. CDR3 bases: TGTGCCACCGGGGACAGGGGGCTCACGGAGACCCAGTACTTC.

J is TRBJ2-7 and V is TRBV18; 9 nucleotides line up with TRBD1. CDR1 KGHSH and CDR2 LQKENI come from the germline V gene. This CDR3 has 16 amino acids. V shed 1 base and J 5 bases; nucleotides not matched to a gene: 9. CDR3 loop: CASSPLGTGYRDEQYF. CDR3 DNA sequence: TGTGCCAGCTCACCACTCGGGACAGGGTATCGCGACGAGCAGTACTTC.

The V and J genes are TRBV2 and TRBJ1-1, with D tentatively TRBD1 (5 bases). The CDR3 contains 13 residues. CDR1 and CDR2 (germline): SNHLY, FYNNEI. Trimming stripped 8 bases from V and 5 bases from J, with 15 bases between. CDR3 bases: TGTGCCAGCGAAAGGCAGGGAGCTACTGAAGCTTTCTTT. This codes for CASERQGATEAFF.

The chain recombines TRBV7-6 with TRBJ2-5; D unresolved. This CDR3 region has 14 residues. Germline V lookup: CDR1 SGHVS, CDR2 FNYEAQ. Trimming pared 2 bases from V and 5 bases from J, leaving 12 bases between. CDR3 sequence: CASSLRRQAETQYF. The CDR3 DNA is TGTGCCAGCAGCTTAAGACGGCAAGCTGAGACCCAGTACTTC.

The rearrangement joins TRBV7-6 to TRBJ1-5; unclear D gene. Germline V gene lookup returns CDR1 SGHVS and CDR2 FNYEAQ. V lost 5 bases and J 9 bases, leaving 14 bases between the germline ends. The CDR3 spans 13 residues. CDR3 amino acids: CASSLREEGPQHF. The CDR3 region has the DNA TGTGCCAGCAGCCTGCGGGAAGAAGGGCCCCAGCATTTT. Full variable domain (remainder filled in from reference TRBV7-6 and TRBJ1-5): GAGVSQSPRYKVTKRGQDVALRCDPISGHVSLYWYRQALGQGPEFLTYFNYEAQQDKSGLPNDRFSAERPEGSISTLTIQRTEQRDSAMYRCASSLREEGPQHFGDGTRLSIL.

The chain carries TRBV19 and TRBJ2-7, with 7 bases matching TRBD2. V was clipped by 5 bases and J by 5 bases; unmatched bases: 9. The germline V gene encodes CDR1 LNHDA and CDR2 SQIVND (reference sequence). CDR3 length: 14 residues. In DNA, the CDR3 is TGTGCCAGTAGTCTTCGGACTAGAGACCACGAGCAGTACTTC. Its protein is CASSLRTRDHEQYF.

The table lists this clonotype with a few counts. V usage is TRBV24-1 and J usage is TRBJ2-1; 12 positions match TRBD2. The junction had 3 bases not matched to a gene; V was cut back by 5 bases and J by 5 bases. This CDR3 comprises 15 residues. CDR1 is KGHDR and CDR2 is SFDVKD in the germline V gene. The CDR3, as DNA: TGTGCCACCAGTGGTGGACTAGCGGGGAACAATGAGCAGTTCTTC. This gives the protein CATSGGLAGNNEQFF.

The chain employs TRBV29-1 and TRBJ2-7; TRBD2 aligns across 10 bases. The CDR3 sequence is 17 residues long. CDR1 and CDR2 (germline): SQVTM, ANQGSEA. V shed 7 bases and J 1 base; nucleotides not matched to a gene: 16. The CDR3 coding sequence is TGCAGCGCCACATTAGGGCTAGCGGGAGCCGGGTCCTACGAGCAGTACTTC. Translating it yields CSATLGLAGAGSYEQYF.

V gene TRBV7-7 combines with J gene TRBJ2-7; unclear D gene. The CDR3 runs to 16 residues. Per germline, CDR1 SSHAT and CDR2 FNYEAQ (reference sequence). V was cut by 0 bases and J by 3 bases, with 15 bases left in between. This CDR3 reads CASSLALRAMSYEQYF. The CDR3 region has the DNA TGTGCCAGCAGCTTAGCGCTTAGGGCCATGAGCTACGAGCAGTACTTC.

J is TRBJ2-3 and V is TRBV2; D gene ambiguous. The CDR3 runs 14 residues. CDR1 is SNHLY and CDR2 is FYNNEI in the germline V gene. V lost 4 bases, J lost 2 bases, and 10 bases lay in between. The CDR3 loop reads CASSVEVITDTQYF. As DNA, the CDR3 is TGTGCCAGCAGTGTCGAGGTTATCACAGATACGCAGTATTTT.

The chain uses TRBV6-5 and TRBJ2-1; 11 nucleotides agree with TRBD1. The CDR3 has 14 amino acids. CDR1 is MNHEY and CDR2 is SVGAGI in the germline V gene. V trimming: 6 bases; J trimming: 8 bases; junction bases outside the gene matches: 6. The CDR3 loop is CASSRDRGGYEQFF. The CDR3 nucleotides are TGTGCCAGCAGCCGGGACAGGGGGGGATATGAGCAGTTCTTC.

The chain joins TRBV4-1 to TRBJ1-2, with D perhaps matching TRBD1 (6 bases). The CDR3 sequence is 13 residues long. Trimming took off 2 bases at V and 8 bases at J, with 12 bases between the two ends. The germline gives CDR1 MGHRA, CDR2 YSYEKL. CDR3 protein: CASSQKGEGGYTF. In nucleotides, the CDR3 is TGCGCCAGCAGCCAAAAGGGGGAGGGCGGCTACACCTTC.

The CDR3 is CAIAPPQRSGYTF. CDR3 coding DNA: TGTGCCATCGCCCCCCCTCAGCGTAGTGGCTACACCTTC. V usage is TRBV10-3 and J usage is TRBJ1-2; no definite D call. The CDR3 is 13 amino acids. Trimming removed 8 bases at V and 7 bases at J, with 17 bases between. CDR1 and CDR2 (germline): ENHRY, SYGVKD.

V and J are TRBV4-1 and TRBJ1-2; D uncertain. The CDR3 covers 16 residues. The V gene's germline CDR1 is MGHRA and CDR2 YSYEKL. Between the trimmed V and J ends, which lost 0 bases and 2 bases, there was a span of 13 bases. The CDR3 DNA follows: TGCGCCAGCAGCCAAGATTCGCGCCAGCCCAACTATGGCTACACCTTC. It encodes CASSQDSRQPNYGYTF.

This clonotype occurred once. This chain uses TRBV20-1 with TRBJ1-2; D unresolved. V lost 3 bases and J 6 bases, leaving 5 bases between the germline ends. Germline lookup yields CDR1 DFQATT and CDR2 SNEGSKA (reference sequence). The CDR3 extends over 10 amino acids. The CDR3 DNA reads TGCAGTGCTAGCGTCGATGGCTACACCTTC. Amino acid sequence: CSASVDGYTF.

This chain connects TRBV23-1 to TRBJ2-1; D ambiguous. TRBV23-1 is marked as an open reading frame, function uncertain. This CDR3 region has 15 residues. The ends were cut back, 4 bases at V and 3 bases at J, with 13 bases in the middle. The CDR3 nucleotides are TGCGCCAGCAGTCGGGTACTTCGAATCTACAATGAGCAGTTCTTC. Protein sequence: CASSRVLRIYNEQFF.